Listed below are T cell receptor beta chains from one sample, sequenced in a study of cytomegalovirus exposure and HLA in healthy donors. Clones were sequenced by immunoSEQ multiplex PCR, and TCRdb holds only the in-frame ones, with some missing. The data contain more than 95,000 clones, approximately 94% of them singletons. Sample: PBMCs. The receptor set was obtained from a young woman in good health and CMV-seronegative. The conserved cysteine and the conserved F or W are not part of the CDR3 here. The D gene is left open where the match is weak.

D gene | V gene | CDR3 protein
TRBD2 | TRBV7-8 | ASSLLAGVSGTGELF
. | TRBV2 | ASSAQGGNYGYT
. | TRBV7-2 | ASSLGRRMNSPLH
TRBD1 | TRBV28 | ASTLQGAYQPQH
. | TRBV30 | AWSVQGALDYGYT
TRBD2 | TRBV5-1 | ASRPLAGGPAVETQY
. | TRBV5-4 | ASTDRSTGELF
TRBD2 | TRBV15 | ATSRILAALYNEQF
TRBD2 | TRBV10-1 | ASRLGLAGEQY
. | TRBV6-1 | ASSELVQPQH
TRBD1 | TRBV11-3 | ASSLGTGVTDTQY
TRBD2 | TRBV4-1 | ASSLGPGLAEETQY
. | TRBV6-1 | ASSEKGLLGSTEAF
TRBD1 | TRBV5-1 | ASSLTRTGWDPRTEAF
. | TRBV28 | ASKKEVTEAF
TRBD1 | TRBV28 | ASILRDRPTDTQY
TRBD2 | TRBV6-4 | ASSAYSGKDTQY
. | TRBV10-3 | AISDGLSALH
TRBD1 | TRBV9 | ASSEWPSYRGPGDNEQF
. | TRBV30 | AHTAGPTIYT
TRBD2 | TRBV19 | ATADKTRPSGGYEQF
. | TRBV30 | AWSREGNSPLH
TRBD1 | TRBV6-5 | ASSPGGTEAF
. | TRBV7-2 | ASSLGALQETQY
. | TRBV5-1 | ASSFGTTAQY